This TCR beta chain was documented in a study of shared clonotypes between healthy human individuals. Investigators spread the genomic DNA of each subset evenly over several immunoSEQ plates. Assay: immunoSEQ multiplex PCR; the TCRdb copy retains only in-frame clones and omits some. The sample has more than 400,000 clones, approximately 80% seen once. Healthy HIV-negative adults with no recent acute infections or vaccinations were recruited as donors. The study's findings and limits: Expectations were that clonotype sharing among donors would be affected by sequencing depth. A limitation of the genetic and exposure-history diversity represented arose from few donors.

This clone was seen only a few times. Its matching antigen is unknown. Trimming took 4 bases from V and 6 from J, leaving 7 bases between them. Germline V gene data show CDR1 as MDHEN and CDR2 as SYDVKM. The length of the CDR3 is 11 residues. Sequencing used PBMCs. The chain joins TRBV28 to TRBJ2-7; a possible D gene is TRBD1 (6 bases). The source is a woman between 40 and 50 years old in good health. Some clones in this sample may be carry-over from other donors' samples. The CDR3 spells CASSSRGEQYF. The CDR3 region has the DNA TGTGCCAGCAGTTCCAGGGGCGAGCAGTACTTC.